This T cell receptor beta chain was sequenced during a study of blood T cell repertoires in COVID-19 (TCRdb year 2020). Study-level background: Collaborator samples came from the United States, Italy and Spain and covered acute and convalescent phases of COVID-19. The material from the prospective study consisted of cDNA or gDNA derived from T cells, B-cell-depleted T cells, or PBMCs. Deeply sampled blood TCRbeta repertoires from subjects exposed to, actively infected with, or recovered from COVID-19 were included in the dataset. The repertoires were released in a freely available public database meant as a resource for research on the immune response to SARS-CoV-2. Samples came from the ongoing ImmuneRACE study (first 160 participants) plus 1,254 subjects from 6 global collaborators. Nearly every sample came with metadata listing a de-identified subject ID, COVID-19 status, age in years and sex. HLA class I and class II types, where available, came from metadata supplied by the sample provider rather than from assay-based typing. Summary of the overall study and its limitations: The amount of clinical and demographic metadata varied by source and participant and was provided uncurated.

Between the V and J ends, shortened by 2 bases and 5 bases respectively, the junction contains 13 bases. Per the germline V gene, ENHRY is the CDR1 and SYGVKD is the CDR2. There are 15 amino acids in the CDR3, from cysteine to phenylalanine inclusive. CDR3 DNA only is kept here, 45 bases in frame from base 1. Comments on this clone: Its antigen remains undetermined. Base qualities are missing; no much larger clone stands one base away.

TCRbeta CDR3 regions were amplified from genomic DNA by means of the immunoSEQ Assay, a bias-controlled multiplex PCR. In the paper's pipeline: The number of nucleated cells in each sample was estimated by amplification of reference gene primers within the assay. Sequence reads were collapsed and filtered to measure the absolute abundance of every unique TCRbeta CDR3 rearrangement. Productive Simpson clonality was computed per sample as the square root of Simpson's diversity index over productive rearrangements. TCRdb carries this immuneACCESS record with in-frame sequences only. Its versions omit some clonotypes, under half of them owing to an unresolved V gene in the studies checked, with the rest unexplained. That table supplies the V and J calls and clone size; D and trimming were determined from the DNA. This sample gives roughly 300,000 clones in total; more than 85% of them show up just once. The ten largest account for roughly 1% of the sample.

Participants in the prospective study were aged roughly 18 to 100 years, lived in some 24 United States geographic areas, and enrolled through a virtual design. To assign participants to cohorts, the prospective study relied on clinical history that participants themselves reported in a screening survey and a study questionnaire. Recovered participants in ImmuneRACE Cohort 3 were defined by two consecutive negative NP/OP PCR tests, clearance by a healthcare professional, or resolution of symptoms. In the prospective study, mobile phlebotomists collected whole blood, serum and a nasopharyngeal or oropharyngeal swab from each participant. Participants in the prospective study had the option to provide additional blood draws and questionnaires over a roughly two-month period. Prospective study blood samples were shipped either frozen or at room temperature before DNA extraction.

This chain joins TRBV10-3 to TRBJ2-4, and possibly TRBD2, on 5 matching bases. This clonotype was sampled from a woman younger than 45 who had recovered from COVID-19. Sequenced: PBMCs or T cells enriched from blood (not recorded which). The DNA sequence is TGTGCCATCAGTGAGGAACCAGGCGGGCAAAACATTCAGTACTTC. Its coded protein is CAISEEPGGQNIQYF.